Shown below are 32 T cell receptor beta chains from a single sample sequenced in a study of OX40 agonist ivuxolimab in advanced cancers. Libraries were prepared by immunoSEQ multiplex PCR; TCRdb keeps only in-frame clonotypes and omits some of them. The table lists tens of thousands of clones, approximately 89% of them singletons, with around 0.19% in the top ten. This specimen consisted of CD4+ or CD8+ T cells sorted from blood, obtained in a trial of the OX40 agonist ivuxolimab. The receptors were sampled from an adult with an advanced solid tumor such as melanoma, head and neck, liver or kidney cancer.

V is TRBV28 and J is TRBJ1-1; no clear D gene. Per the germline V gene, CDR1 is MDHEN and CDR2 is SYDVKM. There are 12 residues in the CDR3. V lost 6 bases and J 10 bases, leaving 15 bases between the germline ends. CDR3 bases: TGTGCCAGCAGCGGATTCCAACACGGAGCTTTCTTT. Its translation is CASSGFQHGAFF.

This chain connects TRBV28 to TRBJ2-2; 11 bases match TRBD2. This CDR3 has 15 amino acids. V gave up 7 bases and J gave up 3 bases; unmatched junction bases: 4. The germline V gene encodes CDR1 MDHEN and CDR2 SYDVKM. Here the CDR3 reads CASTVGLADTGELFF. The CDR3 bases are TGTGCCAGCACCGTGGGACTAGCGGACACCGGGGAGCTGTTTTTT.

The rearrangement links TRBV9 to TRBJ1-5; D remains ambiguous. V shed 3 bases and J shed 0 bases, with 4 bases lying between them. The germline V gene has CDR1 SGDLS and CDR2 YYNGEE. The length of the CDR3 is 13 residues. CDR3 nucleotides: TGTGCCAGCAGCGGAAATAGCAATCAGCCCCAGCATTTT. Its protein is CASSGNSNQPQHF.

This chain joins TRBV2 and TRBJ2-7; D is tentatively TRBD1 or TRBD2 (5 bases each). Germline CDR1 reads SNHLY; CDR2 reads FYNNEI. CDR3 length: 15 residues. The V end lost 4 bases, the J end lost 1 base, and 14 bases lay between the germline ends. CDR3 residues: CASSGAGTGSYEQYF. CDR3 nucleotide sequence: TGTGCCAGCAGTGGGGCCGGGACGGGATCCTACGAGCAGTACTTC.

This clone is a singleton in its sample. This sequence joins TRBV2 and TRBJ1-5; 7 bases are a match to TRBD1. Germline V CDR1 and CDR2: SNHLY, FYNNEI. The CDR3 runs to 14 residues. Trimming cost V 8 bases and J 3 bases; bases outside gene matches: 7. The CDR3 is CASDTGDPNQPQHF. CDR3 nucleotide sequence: TGTGCCAGCGATACAGGGGACCCCAATCAGCCCCAGCATTTT. Supplemented by reference TRBV2 and TRBJ1-5, the full variable domain reads EPEVTQTPSHQVTQMGQEVILRCVPISNHLYFYWYRQILGQKVEFLVSFYNNEISEKSEIFDDQFSVERPDGSNFTLKIRSTKLEDSAMYFCASDTGDPNQPQHFGDGTRLSIL.

The table lists this clone with a count of one. V gene TRBV21-1 combines with J gene TRBJ1-6. TRBV21-1 is a known pseudogene. The length of the CDR3 is 15 residues. The CDR3 nucleotides read TGTGCCAGCAGCAAAGGGGACGGGCCGAATTCACCCCTCCACTTT. Its translation is CASSKGDGPNSPLHF.

The chain has TRBV7-9 and TRBJ2-1, with TRBD1 matching 10 bases. CDR1 is SEHNR and CDR2 is FQNEAQ in the germline V gene (reference sequence). V lost 3 bases to trimming and J lost 7 bases; unmatched junction nucleotides: 9. There are 16 residues in the CDR3. For the CDR3, the DNA is TGTGCCAGCAGCTTGAAGATGGGACAGGGGAGGAATGAGCAGTTCTTC. Its protein product is CASSLKMGQGRNEQFF.

The chain combines TRBV7-6 with TRBJ2-3; possibly TRBD2 for D (6 bases). Per germline, CDR1 SGHVS and CDR2 FNYEAQ. The CDR3 runs 13 residues. V shed 3 bases and J shed 5 bases, with 9 bases lying between them. In nucleotides, the CDR3 is TGTGCCAGCAGCTTTAGCGGAGGAGATACGCAGTATTTT. Amino acid sequence: CASSFSGGDTQYF. Combining the CDR3 with reference TRBV7-6 and TRBJ2-3 gives the whole variable domain GAGVSQSPRYKVTKRGQDVALRCDPISGHVSLYWYRQALGQGPEFLTYFNYEAQQDKSGLPNDRFSAERPEGSISTLTIQRTEQRDSAMYRCASSFSGGDTQYFGPGTRLTVL.

V gene TRBV7-8 combines with J gene TRBJ2-5; possible D gene TRBD1, 5 bases. The ends were cut back, 5 bases at V and 5 bases at J, with 15 bases in the middle. The germline CDR1 and CDR2 sequences are SGHVS and FQNEAQ. The CDR3 spans 14 residues. CDR3: CASSPLGVGETQYF. Written as DNA, the CDR3 is TGTGCCAGCAGCCCTCTAGGGGTGGGGGAGACCCAGTACTTC.

The chain employs TRBV14 and TRBJ2-3; D is uncertain. V was clipped by 0 bases and J by 2 bases, with 12 bases between them. Per the germline V gene, CDR1 is SGHDN and CDR2 is FVKESK. This CDR3 has 16 amino acids. Written as DNA, the CDR3 is TGTGCCAGCAGCCAAGATTTGCGACGAAACACAGATACGCAGTATTTT. Its protein is CASSQDLRRNTDTQYF.

The chain carries TRBV5-1 and TRBJ1-3; D possibly corresponds to TRBD1 (6 bases). Looked up from germline, CDR1 is SGHRS and CDR2 is YFSETQ. This CDR3 is built from 15 residues. Between the trimmed V and J ends, which lost 2 bases and 0 bases, there was a span of 9 bases. CDR3 sequence reads: CASSFGTISGNTIYF. CDR3 DNA: TGCGCCAGCAGCTTCGGGACAATCTCTGGAAACACCATATATTTT.

CDR3 sequence reads: CASSSQETQYF. The CDR3 nucleotides are TGCGCCAGCAGCTCACAAGAGACCCAGTACTTC. The chain combines TRBV5-1 with TRBJ2-5; D not certain. Germline-derived CDR1 and CDR2 are SGHRS and YFSETQ. V was cut by 3 bases and J by 2 bases, with 2 bases left in between. This CDR3 comprises 11 residues.

CDR3 protein: CACRLRETQYF. In DNA form, the CDR3 reads TGTGCCTGTCGCTTGAGGGAGACCCAGTACTTC. The chain combines TRBV2 with TRBJ2-5; D gene unclear. Germline-derived CDR1 and CDR2 are SNHLY and FYNNEI. The germline V and J ends were trimmed by 11 bases and 5 bases, with 12 bases remaining between them. This CDR3 comprises 11 residues.

The rearrangement uses TRBV18 and TRBJ2-3; D is possibly TRBD1 (5 bases). Germline values: CDR1 KGHSH, CDR2 LQKENI. CDR3 length: 15 residues. Trimming removed 6 bases from V and 0 bases from J, with 13 bases in between. The CDR3 loop is CASSRSWGSTDTQYF. The CDR3 DNA follows: TGTGCCAGCTCTCGGAGTTGGGGCAGCACAGATACGCAGTATTTT.

This chain uses TRBV30 with TRBJ1-2; 7 bases are a match to TRBD1. The CDR3 contains 15 residues. Germline CDR1 reads GTSNPN; CDR2 reads SVGIG (reference sequence). J was trimmed by 8 bases and V by 0 bases; bases with no gene match: 12. CDR3: CAWSVLVPGGLGYTF. As DNA, the CDR3 is TGTGCCTGGAGTGTACTTGTTCCAGGGGGGTTGGGCTACACCTTC.

The chain combines TRBV27 with TRBJ1-6; D is undetermined. V shed 3 bases and J shed 0 bases, with 6 bases lying between them. CDR3 size: 15 residues. Germline values: CDR1 MNHEY, CDR2 SMNVEV (reference sequence). The CDR3: CASSFESSYNSPLHF. CDR3 DNA sequence: TGTGCCAGCAGTTTCGAGAGCTCCTATAATTCACCCCTCCACTTT.

A few counts support this clone. The V and J genes are TRBV30 and TRBJ1-6, with D hard to call. The germline V and J ends were trimmed by 3 bases and 8 bases, with 11 bases remaining between them. The germline CDR1 and CDR2 sequences are GTSNPN and SVGIG (reference sequence). CDR3 length: 13 residues. CDR3 amino acids: CAWRSREDSPLHF. CDR3 nucleotides: TGTGCCTGGAGGAGTAGGGAGGATTCACCCCTCCACTTT. The full variable domain, in which reference TRBV30 and TRBJ1-6 provide the parts outside the CDR3, is SQTIHQWPATLVQPVGSPLSLECTVEGTSNPNLYWYRQAAGRGLQLLFYSVGIGQISSEVPQNLSASRPQDRQFILSSKKLLLSDSGFYLCAWRSREDSPLHFGNGTRLTVT.

The rearrangement links TRBV2 to TRBJ2-2; D not resolved. The V end was cut by 8 bases, the J end by 4 bases, with 20 bases between. In germline, CDR1 is SNHLY, CDR2 FYNNEI. The CDR3 totals 16 residues. In DNA, the CDR3 is TGTGCCAGCTGGCGTTCACCGGAACCCCGCACCGGGGAGCTGTTTTTT. It yields the protein CASWRSPEPRTGELFF.

This clone has a single count. The chain couples TRBV5-1 to TRBJ1-2; no definite D call. CDR1 SGHRS and CDR2 YFSETQ come from the germline V gene. Trimming removed 1 base from V and 5 bases from J, with 12 bases in between. The CDR3 length is 14 residues. This CDR3 reads CASSLSASAYGYTF. CDR3 nucleotides: TGCGCCAGCAGCTTGTCGGCCAGTGCGTATGGCTACACCTTC.

CDR3 in amino acids: CASNEGNTGELFF. The CDR3 DNA reads TGTGCCAGCAATGAGGGGAACACCGGGGAGCTGTTTTTT. This chain uses TRBV6-5 with TRBJ2-2, with D possibly being TRBD2 (5 bases). Trimming shortened V by 7 bases and J by 1 base, and 7 bases separated the two germline ends. The CDR3 is made up of 13 amino acids. Germline V gene data show CDR1 as MNHEY and CDR2 as SVGAGI.

This sequence joins TRBV5-1 and TRBJ2-5, with a weak D call TRBD2 (6 bases). V was pared by 3 bases and J by 5 bases, with 17 bases between. In germline, CDR1 is SGHRS, CDR2 YFSETQ. The CDR3 consists of 15 residues. CDR3 bases: TGCGCCAGCAGCTGGATGACTAGTTCTACTGAGACCCAGTACTTC. This translates into CASSWMTSSTETQYF.

The rearrangement joins TRBV9 to TRBJ1-3; a weak D match, TRBD1 (6 bases). The CDR3 length is 17 residues. CDR1 SGDLS and CDR2 YYNGEE come from the germline V gene. V shed 3 bases and J shed 1 base, with 17 bases lying between them. The CDR3 is CASSATGNGISGNTIYF. CDR3 DNA sequence: TGTGCCAGCAGCGCAACAGGGAATGGCATTTCTGGAAACACCATATATTTT.

The chain joins TRBV6-5 to TRBJ2-7; weak D call: TRBD1 (7 bases). Germline V gives CDR1 MNHEY, CDR2 SVGAGI. V lost 8 bases and J lost 3, with 14 bases in between. The CDR3 contains 13 residues. The CDR3 DNA reads TGTGCCAGCCGACAGGGACTCCTCTACGAGCAGTACTTC. This codes for CASRQGLLYEQYF.

A word on this clone: Other DNA sequences in this specimen translate into the identical CDR3. The chain is built from TRBV9 and TRBJ1-1, with 7 positions matching TRBD1. The CDR3 totals 15 residues. V lost 1 base, J lost 0 bases, and 3 bases stayed unmatched. The germline V gene encodes CDR1 SGDLS and CDR2 YYNGEE. The CDR3 DNA is TGTGCCAGCAGCGTAACGGGACAGTTGAACACTGAAGCTTTCTTT. It specifies CASSVTGQLNTEAFF. The entire variable domain, with the rest obtained from reference TRBV9 and TRBJ1-1, is as follows: DSGVTQTPKHLITATGQRVTLRCSPRSGDLSVYWYQQSLDQGLQFLIQYYNGEERAKGNILERFSAQQFPDLHSELNLSSLELGDSALYFCASSVTGQLNTEAFFGQGTRLTVV.

V usage is TRBV11-3 and J usage is TRBJ2-3, with D maybe TRBD2 (5 bases). The CDR3 totals 16 residues. V lost 6 bases and J lost 3, with 19 bases in between. Germline V CDR1 and CDR2: SGHNT, YENEEA. CDR3 in DNA: TGTGCCAGCAGTCAAGAGGGTAGGGCTAGTACAGATACGCAGTATTTT. This sequence encodes CASSQEGRASTDTQYF.

The gene calls are TRBV2 and TRBJ1-5; no definite D call. This CDR3 is built from 13 residues. The V end lost 5 bases, the J end lost 6 bases, and 11 bases lay between the germline ends. Germline values: CDR1 SNHLY, CDR2 FYNNEI. CDR3 amino acids: CASSKELAQPQHF. In DNA form, the CDR3 reads TGTGCCAGCAGTAAGGAGCTCGCTCAGCCCCAGCATTTT.

The chain combines TRBV5-1 with TRBJ1-2, with D possibly being TRBD1 (6 bases). Germline values: CDR1 SGHRS, CDR2 YFSETQ. This CDR3 is 15 amino acids long. Trimming removed 2 bases at V and 7 bases at J, with 18 bases between. In DNA form, the CDR3 reads TGCGCCAGCAGCTTAGGGGGATCGACGGCCGGTGGCTACACCTTC. Amino acids: CASSLGGSTAGGYTF.

The gene calls are TRBV2 and TRBJ2-1; D is possibly TRBD2 (5 bases). CDR3 length: 15 amino acids. Deletions cut 3 bases from V and 0 bases from J, with 9 bases between. Germline assignment: CDR1 SNHLY and CDR2 FYNNEI. CDR3 amino acids: CASSDIGGSYNEQFF. The CDR3, as DNA: TGTGCCAGCAGTGATATCGGAGGCTCCTACAATGAGCAGTTCTTC.

J is TRBJ2-1 and V is TRBV5-1; possible D gene TRBD2, 6 bases. The CDR3 runs to 15 residues. Looked up from germline, CDR1 is SGHRS and CDR2 is YFSETQ. Trimming took 1 base from V and 0 from J, leaving 8 bases between them. In DNA, the CDR3 is TGCGCCAGCAGCTTGTACGGGAGCTCCTACAATGAGCAGTTCTTC. Its protein product is CASSLYGSSYNEQFF.

The chain couples TRBV7-9 to TRBJ2-2; TRBD2 might be the D (6 bases). Deletions cut 2 bases from V and 7 bases from J, with 14 bases between. The germline gives CDR1 SEHNR, CDR2 FQNEAQ (reference sequence). The CDR3 runs 15 residues. The CDR3, as DNA: TGTGCCAGCAGCTTAATGACCGGGGAGGTCGGGGAGCTGTTTTTT. The encoded protein is CASSLMTGEVGELFF.

The V call is TRBV9, the J call TRBJ1-4; D unresolved. This CDR3 comprises 14 residues. Germline V gene lookup returns CDR1 SGDLS and CDR2 YYNGEE. Trimming took 0 bases from V and 7 from J, leaving 10 bases between them. The CDR3 protein is CASSVAEGPEKLFF. As DNA, the CDR3 is TGTGCCAGCAGCGTAGCTGAAGGGCCTGAAAAACTGTTTTTT.

The V call is TRBV19, the J call TRBJ2-1; TRBD1 matches 7 bases. After removal of 7 bases from V and 0 bases from J, the junction contained 6 bases not matched to a gene. The CDR3 is 15 residues long. The germline gives CDR1 LNHDA, CDR2 SQIVND (reference sequence). The CDR3 here is CASTSDRSSYNEQFF. CDR3 DNA sequence: TGTGCCAGTACCTCGGACAGGAGCTCCTACAATGAGCAGTTCTTC.